This entry features one T cell receptor beta chain sequence. Enrollees, about 18 to 89 years old, lived in about two dozen US areas. The germline V gene has CDR1 SGHVS and CDR2 FNYEAQ. This CDR3 is built from 15 residues. Losses at the gene ends were 5 bases for V and 5 bases for J; bases not matched to a gene: 9. This sample was included in a study of blood T cell repertoires in COVID-19. Whole-study context: Cohort 3 recovery required two negative PCRs, clearance, or symptom resolution. COVID-19 samples collected from the United States, Italy and Spain covered acute and convalescent phases.

In the original analysis: The assay estimated nucleated cells by amplifying reference gene primers. Data came from immunoSEQ multiplex PCR; TCRdb stores just in-frame clones and leaves some out. V and J calls and clone size follow that table, whereas D and trimming were derived from the DNA. The profile shows more than 200,000 clones, about nine tenths of them singletons. The chain is built from TRBV7-6 and TRBJ2-1, with 7 bases fitting TRBD1. The sample taken for sequencing was PBMCs or T cells enriched from blood (not recorded which). This clonotype was obtained from a man aged 30 to 39 in a cohort exposed to, infected with or recovered from COVID-19 (not recorded which). This chain's CDR3 is CASSLPNRGHNEQFF. In DNA form, the CDR3 reads TGTGCCAGCAGCCTACCTAACAGGGGCCACAATGAGCAGTTCTTC.